This T cell receptor (beta chain) appears in the sequencing data of a study of blood T cell repertoires in COVID-19. Study at large: The origin of the acute and convalescent COVID-19 samples was the United States, Italy and Spain. In each case, the material was cDNA or gDNA derived from T cells, B-cell-depleted T cells, or PBMCs.

Authors' methods: Scientists estimated how many nucleated cells there were by amplifying reference gene primers. Data came from immunoSEQ multiplex PCR; TCRdb stores just in-frame clones and leaves some out. That table furnishes V, J and clone size, whereas the DNA furnished D and trimming. The sample has approximately 240,000 clones, around 84% seen once. Input material: peripheral blood. This clonotype was sampled from a woman aged 60-70 years who had recovered from COVID-19.

The CDR3 protein is CASGRTSGGELFF. The CDR3 DNA sequence: TGTGCCAGCGGAAGGACTAGCGGGGGGGAGCTGTTTTTT. The genes are TRBV7-9 and TRBJ2-2; 11 positions match TRBD2. Germline V gives CDR1 SEHNR, CDR2 FQNEAQ (reference sequence). Trimming cost V 8 bases and J 8 bases; bases outside gene matches: 4. The CDR3 runs to 13 residues.